This T cell receptor beta chain appears in the sequencing data of a study of vaccination and CD4 T cells after COVID-19 (dated 2022 in TCRdb). About the investigation overall: Convalescent patients had a positive SARS-CoV-2 result on nasal swab PCR, and of these patients, nine had mild disease and one had severe disease. Six males and four females were included in the convalescent cohort, with two Hispanic individuals, seven Caucasians, two Asians and one multiracial person represented. Participants got two doses of the Pfizer-BioNTech BNT162b2 vaccine (n=8) or two doses of the Moderna mRNA-1273 vaccine (n=2). Post-COVID blood samples from convalescent patients were collected a median of about 100 days after diagnosis, with a range of 35 to 161 days. Post-vaccine blood samples were collected a median of approximately 72 days after the second vaccine dose, ranging from roughly 12 to 241 days. Culture stimuli were overlapping spike peptide pools from SARS-CoV-2 and from the common cold coronaviruses HCoV-NL63, HCoV-OC43 and HCoV-229E. In control cultures, a CEFX viral epitope pool was used as positive control, an HIV-1 Nef peptide pool was used as negative control, or no peptide was added. In around nine COVID-19 convalescent patients and several infection-naive healthy vaccine recipients, the spike-specific CD4+ TCR repertoire before mRNA vaccination was compared with the repertoire after mRNA vaccination.

The sample's treatment or condition label is to be understood as: approximately nine-day PBMC culture with coronavirus spike peptide pools or control peptides (ViraFEST assay). The ViraFEST assay, used in the study, expanded antigen-specific T cells with peptide pools and then identified the expanded clonotypes through TCR sequencing. The convalescent patients' positive SARS-CoV-2 PCR tests were from March to December 2020, which was before the Alpha, Beta and Delta variants emerged in the United States. Approximately 1.8 million PBMCs per well were cultured in IMDM with roughly 5.5% human AB serum and approximately 9.8 IU/ml IL-2, plus 10 ug/ml peptide pools. On days 3 and 7, half of the culture medium was replaced with fresh IL-2-containing medium. CD4+ T cells were isolated after approximately ten days of culture through negative selection using the EasySep CD4+ T cell isolation kit. PBMCs were separated from whole blood using Ficoll-Paque Plus gradient centrifugation and then either used fresh or cryopreserved at -140C. In general, triplicate wells were set up for every culture condition.

The library was prepared using PCR. TCR sequencing of DNA from cultured CD4+ T cells used the Oncomine TCR Beta short-read assay at the Johns Hopkins FTIC core. The QIAamp micro DNA kit was used to extract genomic DNA from the cultured CD4+ T cells. Oncomine TCR Beta libraries from cultured CD4+ T cells were pooled with unique dual indexes and sequenced on an Illumina iSeq 100. The authors processed their data as follows. Non-productive sequences were removed, and CDR3s not starting with C, not ending with F or W, or shorter than 7 amino acids were discarded. Antigen-specific clonotypes were identified using the MANAFEST web application through comparison of peptide-stimulated wells with reference and other culture wells. An FDR below 0.05, an odds ratio above 5, and a productive frequency above 0.1% in at least two of three replicate wells were required for clones to be considered positive. A clonotype was classed as cross-reactive if the clonotype showed significant expansion both in SARS-CoV-2 spike wells and in at least one common cold coronavirus spike condition. Similarity between CDR3 sequences was evaluated in R version 3.6.1 using Levenshtein distances (stringdist) and unrooted phylogenetic trees (ape). The raw public reads went through TCRdb reprocessing: fastp at Q25, MiXCR clone calling, in-frame beta chains kept. Rows merge per CDR3 protein into single entries with the most common DNA and genes. The authors' filters were not applied to this entry. The sample contains around 20,000 distinct CDR3 sequences, around 45% of them found a single time. The top ten constitute around 13% of the sample.

Points the paper makes about the study in general: Nearly all vaccine-specific clones in convalescent patients (304 of 307) were mono-reactive for SARS-CoV-2 spike rather than cross-reactive with common cold coronaviruses. Although the median number of SARS-CoV-2-reactive clonotypes went up from around 20 after infection to 35 to 40 after vaccination, the increase was not significant. Relatively few convalescent patients were included in the study, and early timepoints after natural infection were not analyzed. Among the post-vaccine SARS-CoV-2-reactive clones in convalescent patients, a median 86.3% showed up only after vaccination, which suggests vaccine-specific priming.

As for this clonotype: Which antigen it targets is not known. Per-base qualities were not stored, and no clone one base away is much larger.

The CDR3 sequence holds 16 residues, the cysteine and phenylalanine included. The read is trimmed to its CDR3 DNA, 48 bases read in frame from base 1. CDR1 is given as SGHTA and CDR2 as FQGNSA, both from the germline V gene. V was cut back by 3 bases and J by 0 bases, leaving a gap of 12 bases between them. The receptor was derived from a human donor who had recovered from COVID-19. Recombination linked TRBV7-2 to TRBJ2-1; possibly the D gene is TRBD2, per 7 matching bases. The material sequenced was CD4+ T cells from blood, cultured in vitro. The CDR3 region has the sequence CASSFAGASSYNEQFF. The DNA sequence is TGTGCCAGCAGCTTCGCGGGGGCGAGCTCCTACAATGAGCAGTTCTTC.